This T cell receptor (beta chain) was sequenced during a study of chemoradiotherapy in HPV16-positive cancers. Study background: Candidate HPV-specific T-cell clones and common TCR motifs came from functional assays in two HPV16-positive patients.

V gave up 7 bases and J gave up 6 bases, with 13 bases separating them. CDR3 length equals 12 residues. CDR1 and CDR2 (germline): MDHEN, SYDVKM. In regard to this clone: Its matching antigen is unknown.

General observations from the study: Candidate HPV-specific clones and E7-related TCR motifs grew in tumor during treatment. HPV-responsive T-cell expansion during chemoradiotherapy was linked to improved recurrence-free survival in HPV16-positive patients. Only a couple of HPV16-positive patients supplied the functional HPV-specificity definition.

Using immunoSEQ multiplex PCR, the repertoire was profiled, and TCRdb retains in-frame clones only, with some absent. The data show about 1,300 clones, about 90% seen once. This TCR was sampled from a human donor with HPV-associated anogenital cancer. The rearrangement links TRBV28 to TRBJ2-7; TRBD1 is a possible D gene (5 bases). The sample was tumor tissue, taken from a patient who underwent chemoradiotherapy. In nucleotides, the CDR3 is TGTGCCAGCACCACCCGTACAGGCGAGCAGTACTTC. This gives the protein CASTTRTGEQYF.